This entry lists 2 T cell receptor beta chains sequenced from one sample in a study of CD8 T cells in Susac syndrome. A quantity of roughly 0.5 to 1 ug RNA underwent reverse transcription using random hexamers. TCRdb ran MiXCR on the immunoSEQ multiplex PCR reads and lists one entry per CDR3 protein. The sample shows under 200,000 distinct CDR3 sequences, roughly 92% of them seen only once. Sequenced input: CD4+ T cells from PBMCs. Receptors originate from a human donor with Susac syndrome.

The chain couples TRBV3-1 to TRBJ1-2, with unresolved D. CDR1 LGHDT and CDR2 YNNKEL come from the germline V gene (reference sequence). The V end lost 0 bases, the J end lost 6 bases, and 8 bases lay between the germline ends. The CDR3 is 13 amino acids. CDR3 coding DNA: TGTGCCAGCAGCCAAGAAGAGAGGAATGGCTACACCTTC. Protein product: CASSQEERNGYTF. Full variable domain (rest looked up from reference TRBV3-1 and TRBJ1-2): DTAVSQTPKYLVTQMGNDKSIKCEQNLGHDTMYWYKQDSKKFLKIMFSYNNKELIINETVPNRFSPKSPDKAHLNLHINSLELGDSAVYFCASSQEERNGYTFGSGTRLTVV.

The CDR3 nucleotides are TGTGCCAGCTCACCACCGCATAGGTCCACCTACGAGCAGTACTTC. Protein product: CASSPPHRSTYEQYF. The rearrangement uses TRBV18 and TRBJ2-7; no clear D. The length of the CDR3 is 15 residues. Germline V lookup: CDR1 KGHSH, CDR2 LQKENI. The V end was cut by 0 bases, the J end by 2 bases, with 11 bases between.